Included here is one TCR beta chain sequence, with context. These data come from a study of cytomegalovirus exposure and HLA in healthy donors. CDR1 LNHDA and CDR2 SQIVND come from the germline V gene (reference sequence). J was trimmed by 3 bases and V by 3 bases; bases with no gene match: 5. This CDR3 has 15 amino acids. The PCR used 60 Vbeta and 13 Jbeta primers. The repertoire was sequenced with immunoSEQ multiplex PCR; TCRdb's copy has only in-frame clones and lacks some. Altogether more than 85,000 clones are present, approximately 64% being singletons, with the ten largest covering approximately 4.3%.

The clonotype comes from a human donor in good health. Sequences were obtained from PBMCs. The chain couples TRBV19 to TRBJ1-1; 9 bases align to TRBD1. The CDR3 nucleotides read TGTGCCAGTAGTATCGGGACAGGGTACGACACTGAAGCTTTCTTT. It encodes CASSIGTGYDTEAFF.